This T cell receptor (beta chain) was recorded in a study of metastatic and nonmetastatic thyroid tumors. Whole-study results and caveats: The reported finding was significantly higher TCR beta diversity in malignant thyroid tumors relative to benign nodules, in blood and tumor.

MiXCR reprocessed the PCR reads for TCRdb. The sample carries about 40,000 clones, 10% to 12% recorded once. The sample holds many counts of this clone. Its antigen is unknown. V lost 4 bases, J lost 7 bases, and 6 bases stayed unmatched. The CDR3 is made up of 13 amino acids. Germline assignment: CDR1 SGHTA and CDR2 FQGNSA. Among the patients, none had received any treatment before thyroid surgery. The TCR sequence derives from a female donor with papillary thyroid cancer or a benign thyroid nodule (not recorded which). Some clones in this sample may be carry-over from other donors' samples. V gene TRBV7-2 combines with J gene TRBJ1-1; TRBD1 agrees at 7 bases. What was sequenced was blood. The CDR3 region is CASSWDRSGEAFF. In DNA, the CDR3 is TGTGCCAGCAGCTGGGACAGAAGCGGTGAAGCTTTCTTT.